The present T cell receptor (beta chain) was sequenced within a study of blood T cell repertoires in COVID-19. Study context: Samples of COVID-19 (acute and convalescent) were obtained from the United States, Italy and Spain.

While infection was still active, Seattle patients were enrolled and then followed longitudinally. The method was immunoSEQ multiplex PCR; TCRdb's version includes in-frame clones alone and lacks a portion of them. The sample lists about 350,000 clones, approximately 86% occurring once. The CDR3 has 14 amino acids. In germline, CDR1 is SGHNT, CDR2 YYREEE (reference sequence). V was cut by 5 bases and J by 6 bases, with 18 bases left in between. The J gene is TRBJ2-7, the V gene TRBV5-4; weak D call: TRBD2 (6 bases). The sample was peripheral blood. The clonotype comes from a woman in her fifties or sixties with COVID-19, enrolled during active disease. The CDR3 nucleotides are TGTGCCAGCAGTCACTCGGGACTGGTTGGCGAGCAGTACTTC. This sequence encodes CASSHSGLVGEQYF.